These T cell receptor beta chains were read from a single sample in a study of blood T cells in healthy people across ages. TCRdb reanalysed the 5' RACE reads using MiXCR and keeps one entry per CDR3 protein. The sample consists of about 760,000 distinct CDR3 sequences, roughly three fifths of them appearing once. Sequencing used blood. Source of these receptors: a man aged 40-49 years in good health. CDR3s include the opening cysteine and the closing phenylalanine or tryptophan.

>TRBV20-1|TRBJ2-1
CSAQLSLGAGNEQFF
>TRBV15|TRBJ1-2
CATSRVQGRLYYGYTF
>TRBV11-1|TRBJ2-4
CASSFGGTVGEQYF
>TRBV7-2|-
CASSSDTRTGQETQYF
>TRBV12-3/TRBV12-4|TRBJ2-1
CASSSKGAIETQFF
>TRBV7-9|TRBJ2-3
CASSLRAFTTDTQYF
>TRBV7-2|TRBJ2-3
CASSLPGGSDKQYF
>TRBV28|TRBJ2-4
CASSFETAGGIQYF
>TRBV29-1|TRBJ1-2
CSVEPGYTF
>TRBV20-1|TRBJ2-7
CSVPRGPYEQYF
>TRBV3-1|TRBJ2-3
CASSPSRRDTQYF
>TRBV6-2/TRBV6-3|TRBJ1-1
CASSYLRVNTEAFF
>TRBV28|TRBJ2-1
CASSSPLRGSYNEQFF
>TRBV7-9|TRBJ1-1
CASSLTPGRRAFF
>TRBV7-9|-
CASSFFGAGDLSDEQFF
>TRBV28|TRBJ1-1
CASSPGVPEAFF
>TRBV19|TRBJ2-6
CAALRGGPSGANVLTF
>TRBV20-1|TRBJ2-3
CSADMRGRSTDTQYF
>TRBV20-1|TRBJ2-3
CSARDQFSTDTQYF
>TRBV28|TRBJ2-7
CASSLVRGSEQYF
>TRBV20-1|TRBJ2-1
CSAPPSGRAENEQFF
>TRBV7-2|TRBJ2-7
CASSPLGWDSSQYF
>TRBV7-2|TRBJ1-6
CASSLDQSSYNSPLHF
>TRBV12-3/TRBV12-4|TRBJ2-1
CASTSGNTGPNNEQFF
>TRBV27|TRBJ1-5
CASSPLLDRGNQPQHF
>TRBV9|-
CASSPSWGDRGETQYF
>TRBV11-2|TRBJ2-5
CASSLFRTGLGGNEQYF
>TRBV10-2|TRBJ1-1
CASSDSPNTEAFF
>TRBV20-1|TRBJ2-1
CSARDDTLAAFNEQFF
>TRBV4-2|TRBJ2-1
CASSPSLAGAYNEQFF
>TRBV29-1|TRBJ2-5
CSVETRGPQETQYF
>TRBV15|TRBJ2-7
CATSRDRGSGYEQYF
>TRBV7-2|TRBJ2-6
CASSGGRDGANVLTF
>TRBV10-3|TRBJ2-7
CAISEDSYEQYF
>TRBV6-4|TRBJ2-3
CASSSGDGSDTQYF
>TRBV28|TRBJ2-7
CASSLFERKESEQYF
>TRBV6-5|TRBJ2-7
CASSGGRGSSYEQYF
>TRBV12-3/TRBV12-4|-
CASSLASGSMETQYF
>TRBV27|TRBJ1-6
CASSVGQGSPLHF
>TRBV20-1|TRBJ2-1
CSARPAGGSSSYNEQFF
>TRBV29-1|TRBJ2-5
CSVGPIETQYF
>TRBV6-5|TRBJ2-5
CASSYSDGPLRPQYF
>TRBV5-1|TRBJ2-6
CASSFLGGRSGANVLTF
>TRBV27|TRBJ2-1
CASSLSGNYEQFF
>TRBV6-1|TRBJ2-3
CASSELQGSDTQYF
>TRBV6-4|TRBJ2-2
CASSRTSRSGELFF
>TRBV20-1|TRBJ2-3
CSAINRTQLDTQYF
>TRBV6-5|TRBJ1-2
CASSPRYLVGREDYTF
>TRBV6-5|TRBJ2-3
CASGNGGYTDTQYF
>TRBV12-3/TRBV12-4|TRBJ1-1
CASSSIPGQGETEAFF
>TRBV29-1|TRBJ2-7
CSVGKGPYSYEQYF
>TRBV6-5|TRBJ1-1
CASSYSIRYTEAFF
>TRBV20-1|TRBJ2-3
CSARDGQDTQYF
>TRBV29-1|TRBJ2-1
CSVFDSTRYNEQFF
>TRBV5-1|TRBJ2-5
CASSLRQNYNEQYF
>TRBV28|TRBJ1-1
CASSSVQGRGTEAFF
>TRBV4-3|TRBJ2-1
CASSQEPRTSGGSNEQFF
>TRBV5-1|TRBJ2-3
CASSLARGLAGGPSTDTQYF
>TRBV6-5|-
CASSYSTRFGSEQYF